Listed here are 2 T cell receptor beta chains from one sample, sequenced in a study of human T cells and chemical hapten exposure. TCRdb re-analysed the RACE reads in MiXCR, keeping a single row per CDR3 protein. The sample lists 65,000 to 95,000 distinct CDR3 sequences; 6.6% were seen once. Time point here: patch test 2, 6 weeks after DPC sensitization. Regarding treatment: therapeutic diphenylcyclopropenone sensitization with weekly scalp DPC. Sequenced here: whole blood, sampled in connection with sensitization to the hapten diphenylcyclopropenone (DPC). The receptors were sampled from a woman aged 30 to 39 with alopecia areata. Some clones in this sample may be carry-over from other donors' samples.

This clonotype was found many times. The chain has TRBV12-3 or TRBV12-4 and TRBJ2-2, with 7 bases fitting TRBD2. Trimming took 2 bases from V and 4 from J; bases not matched to a gene: 10. The CDR3 loop spans 17 amino acids. The CDR3 spells CASSLTPQRGGTGELFF. The DNA of the CDR3 is TGTGCCAGCAGTTTAACCCCGCAGCGGGGCGGCACCGGGGAGCTGTTTTTT.

The J gene is TRBJ1-1, the V gene TRBV20-1, with D possibly TRBD1 on 5 matching bases. V was cut by 5 bases and J by 8 bases, with 12 bases left in between. Germline CDR1 is DFQATT and CDR2 is SNEGSKA (reference sequence). This CDR3 is built from 11 residues. The CDR3 coding sequence is TGCAGTGCTTTGAAGGGGTTGGAAGCTTTCTTT. It translates to CSALKGLEAFF.